This paragraph reports one T cell receptor (beta chain). This sample is part of a study of T cell changes during pregnancy in multiple sclerosis. CDR1 SGHDN and CDR2 FVKESK come from the germline V gene. The V and J ends lost 8 bases and 5 bases respectively, with 12 bases between them. This CDR3 spans 13 amino acids. Assay: immunoSEQ multiplex PCR; the TCRdb copy retains only in-frame clones and omits some. The sample consists of 29,000 or so clones, around nine tenths of them appearing once. This sequence joins TRBV14 and TRBJ1-4, with a weak D call TRBD1 (6 bases). The sequencing here drew on CD4+ T cells from peripheral blood mononuclear cells, taken in the first trimester of pregnancy. The receptor was derived from a female donor with multiple sclerosis, enrolled in a pregnancy study. The CDR3, as DNA: TGTGCCAGCCAGCGGGGGGCCAATGAAAAACTGTTTTTT. It yields the protein CASQRGANEKLFF.